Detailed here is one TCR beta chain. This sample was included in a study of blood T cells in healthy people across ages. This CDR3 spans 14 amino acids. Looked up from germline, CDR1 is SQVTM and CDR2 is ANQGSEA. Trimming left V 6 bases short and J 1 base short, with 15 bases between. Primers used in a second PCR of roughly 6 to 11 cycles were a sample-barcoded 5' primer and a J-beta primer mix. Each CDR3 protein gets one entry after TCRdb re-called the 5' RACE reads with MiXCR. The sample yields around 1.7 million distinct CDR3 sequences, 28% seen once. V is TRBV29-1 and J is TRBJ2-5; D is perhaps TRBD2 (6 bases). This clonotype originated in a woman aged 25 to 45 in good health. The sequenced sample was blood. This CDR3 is CSVQPRDSQETQYF. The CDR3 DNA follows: TGCAGCGTCCAACCACGGGACTCCCAAGAGACCCAGTACTTC.